This TCR beta chain was identified during a study of naive and memory T cell subsets. Two oligonucleotides, mixed equimolar, formed the beta constant-region primer covering TRBC1 and TRBC2. Each CDR3 protein gets one entry after TCRdb re-called the UMI-ligation and nested PCR reads with MiXCR. The sample holds 84,000 or so distinct CDR3 sequences, over 7% seen once. The CDR3 extends over 15 amino acids. After removal of 1 base from V and 3 bases from J, the junction contained 3 bases not matched to a gene. CDR1 and CDR2 (germline): SGHTA, FQGNSA. There are many counts of this clonotype. The receptor's source is a human donor in good health. The sequenced material came from central memory CD4+ T cells from blood. This chain uses TRBV7-2 with TRBJ1-3; 7 bases match TRBD1. As DNA, the CDR3 is TGTGCCAGCAGCTTAGGGGGGACAGTTGGAAACACCATATATTTT. This encodes CASSLGGTVGNTIYF. The full variable domain, rest sourced from reference TRBV7-2 and TRBJ1-3, is GAGVSQSPSNKVTEKGKDVELRCDPISGHTALYWYRQSLGQGLEFLIYFQGNSAPDKSGLPSDRFSAERTGGSVSTLTIQRTQQEDSAVYLCASSLGGTVGNTIYFGEGSWLTVV.